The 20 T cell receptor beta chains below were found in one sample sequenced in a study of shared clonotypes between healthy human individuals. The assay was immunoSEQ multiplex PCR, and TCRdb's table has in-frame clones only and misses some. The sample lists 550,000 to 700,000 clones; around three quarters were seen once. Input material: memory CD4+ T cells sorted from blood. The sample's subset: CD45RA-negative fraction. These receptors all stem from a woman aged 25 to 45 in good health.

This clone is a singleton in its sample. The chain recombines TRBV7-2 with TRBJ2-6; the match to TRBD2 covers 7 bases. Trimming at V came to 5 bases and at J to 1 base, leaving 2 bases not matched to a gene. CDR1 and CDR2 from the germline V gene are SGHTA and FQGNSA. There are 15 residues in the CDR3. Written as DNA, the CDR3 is TGTGCCAGCAGCCGGGGGGTATCTGGGGCCAACGTCCTGACTTTC. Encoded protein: CASSRGVSGANVLTF.

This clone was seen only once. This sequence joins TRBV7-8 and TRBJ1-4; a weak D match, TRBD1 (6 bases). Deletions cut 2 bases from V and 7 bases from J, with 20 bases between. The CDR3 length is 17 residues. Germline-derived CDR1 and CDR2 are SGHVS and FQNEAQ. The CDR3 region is CASSLWTGTSPREKLFF. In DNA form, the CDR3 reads TGTGCCAGCAGCTTATGGACCGGGACATCACCTCGTGAAAAACTGTTTTTT. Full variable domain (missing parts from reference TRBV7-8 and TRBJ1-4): GAGVSQSPRYKVAKRGQDVALRCDPISGHVSLFWYQQALGQGPEFLTYFQNEAQLDKSGLPSDRFFAERPEGSVSTLKIQRTQQEDSAVYLCASSLWTGTSPREKLFFGSGTQLSVL.

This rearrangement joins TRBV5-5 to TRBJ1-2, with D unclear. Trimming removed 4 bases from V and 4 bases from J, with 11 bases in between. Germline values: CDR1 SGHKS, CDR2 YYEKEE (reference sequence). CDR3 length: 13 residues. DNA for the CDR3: TGTGCCAGCAGCGCTATCACGGCCTATGGCTACACCTTC. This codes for CASSAITAYGYTF.

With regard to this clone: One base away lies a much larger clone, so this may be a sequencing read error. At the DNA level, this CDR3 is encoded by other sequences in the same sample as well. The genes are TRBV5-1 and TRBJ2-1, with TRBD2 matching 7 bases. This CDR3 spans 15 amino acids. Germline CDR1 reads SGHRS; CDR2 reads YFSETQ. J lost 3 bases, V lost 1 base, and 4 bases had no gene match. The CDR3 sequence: CASSLSSGGYNEQFF. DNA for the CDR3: TGCGCCAGCAGCTTGTCTAGCGGAGGCTACAATGAGCAGTTCTTC.

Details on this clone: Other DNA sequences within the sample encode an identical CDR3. CDR3 residues: CSVSGPGTDTQYF. CDR3 DNA sequence: TGCAGCGTGAGCGGACCCGGGACAGATACGCAGTATTTT. The chain uses TRBV29-1 and TRBJ2-3; TRBD2 is a possible D gene (5 bases). The CDR3 has 13 amino acids. Between the trimmed V and J ends, which lost 6 bases and 3 bases, there was a span of 13 bases. CDR1 is SQVTM, CDR2 ANQGSEA, per germline.

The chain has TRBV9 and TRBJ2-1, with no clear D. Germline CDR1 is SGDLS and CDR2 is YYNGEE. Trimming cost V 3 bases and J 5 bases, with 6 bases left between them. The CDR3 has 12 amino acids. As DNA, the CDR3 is TGTGCCAGCAGCGGAAATCACAATGAGCAGTTCTTC. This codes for CASSGNHNEQFF.

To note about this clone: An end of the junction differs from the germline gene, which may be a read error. CDR3 residues: CASSEAGGTLHF. The CDR3 DNA is TGTGCCAGCAGTGAGGCCGGGGGGACCCTACACTTC. This chain connects TRBV25-1 to TRBJ2-4, with 7 bases fitting TRBD2. Germline V gene sequence: CDR1 MGHDK, CDR2 SYGVNS. This CDR3 spans 12 amino acids.

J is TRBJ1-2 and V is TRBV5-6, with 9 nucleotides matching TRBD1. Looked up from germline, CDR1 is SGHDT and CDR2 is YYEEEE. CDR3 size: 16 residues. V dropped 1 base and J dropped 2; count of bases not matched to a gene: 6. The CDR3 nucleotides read TGTGCCAGCAGCTTGTCCGGGACAGGGTTAAACTATGGCTACACCTTC. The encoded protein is CASSLSGTGLNYGYTF.

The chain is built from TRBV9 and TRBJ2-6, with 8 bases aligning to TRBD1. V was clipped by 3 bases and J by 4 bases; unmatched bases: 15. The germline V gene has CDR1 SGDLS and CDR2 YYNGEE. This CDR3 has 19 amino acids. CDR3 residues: CASSANFLQGATGANVLTF. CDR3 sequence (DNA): TGTGCCAGCAGCGCAAACTTCCTCCAGGGGGCTACGGGGGCCAACGTCCTGACTTTC.

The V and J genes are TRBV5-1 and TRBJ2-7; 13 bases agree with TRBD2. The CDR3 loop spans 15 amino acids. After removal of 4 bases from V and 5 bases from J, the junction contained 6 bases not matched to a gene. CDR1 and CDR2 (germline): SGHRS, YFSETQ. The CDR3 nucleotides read TGCGCCAGCAGCCCTAGGACTAGCGGGAGTAACGAGCAGTACTTC. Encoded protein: CASSPRTSGSNEQYF.

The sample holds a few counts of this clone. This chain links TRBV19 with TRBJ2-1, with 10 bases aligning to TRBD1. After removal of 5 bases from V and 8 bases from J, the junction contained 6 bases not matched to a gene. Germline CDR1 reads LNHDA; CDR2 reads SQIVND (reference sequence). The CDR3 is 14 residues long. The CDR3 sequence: CASSLGQGVDEQFF. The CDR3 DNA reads TGTGCCAGTAGTCTCGGACAGGGGGTAGATGAGCAGTTCTTC.

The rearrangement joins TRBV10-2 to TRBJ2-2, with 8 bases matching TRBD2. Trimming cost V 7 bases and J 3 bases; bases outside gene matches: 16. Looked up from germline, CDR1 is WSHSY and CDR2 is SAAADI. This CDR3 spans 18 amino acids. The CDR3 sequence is CASTPRLGREVYTGELFF. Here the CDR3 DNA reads TGCGCCAGCACCCCCAGGCTAGGGCGGGAGGTGTACACCGGGGAGCTGTTTTTT.

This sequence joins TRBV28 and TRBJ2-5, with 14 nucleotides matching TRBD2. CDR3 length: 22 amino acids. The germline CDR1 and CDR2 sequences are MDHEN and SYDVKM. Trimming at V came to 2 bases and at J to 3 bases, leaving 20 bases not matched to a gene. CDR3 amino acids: CASSLRWWRGTSGSRREETQYF. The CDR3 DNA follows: TGTGCCAGCAGTTTAAGGTGGTGGAGAGGGACTAGCGGGAGTCGTCGGGAAGAGACCCAGTACTTC.

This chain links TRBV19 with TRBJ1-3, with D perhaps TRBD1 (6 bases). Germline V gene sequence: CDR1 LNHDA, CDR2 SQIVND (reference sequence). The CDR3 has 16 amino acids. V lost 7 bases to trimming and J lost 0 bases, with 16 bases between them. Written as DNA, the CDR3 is TGTGCCAGTAATTTTCAGGACAGCTACTCTGGAAACACCATATATTTT. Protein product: CASNFQDSYSGNTIYF.

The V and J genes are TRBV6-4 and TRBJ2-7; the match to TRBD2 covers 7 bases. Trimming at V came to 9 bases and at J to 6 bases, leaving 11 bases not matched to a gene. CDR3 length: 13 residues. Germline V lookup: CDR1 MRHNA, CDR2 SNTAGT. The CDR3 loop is CASRPGGPSEQYF. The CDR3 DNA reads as TGTGCCAGTAGACCGGGGGGTCCTTCCGAGCAGTACTTC.

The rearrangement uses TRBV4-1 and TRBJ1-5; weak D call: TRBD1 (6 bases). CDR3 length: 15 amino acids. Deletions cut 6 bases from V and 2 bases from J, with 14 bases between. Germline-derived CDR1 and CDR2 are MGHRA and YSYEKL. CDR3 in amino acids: CASSPQQGGNQPQHF. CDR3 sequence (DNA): TGCGCCAGCAGTCCTCAACAGGGAGGCAATCAGCCCCAGCATTTT.

The CDR3 sequence: CASSPGVGLYTDTQYF. DNA of the CDR3: TGCGCCAGCAGCCCGGGGGTCGGCTTATACACAGATACGCAGTATTTT. This sequence joins TRBV5-1 and TRBJ2-3; tentative D call: TRBD2 (6 bases). From germline, CDR1 is SGHRS and CDR2 YFSETQ. CDR3 length: 16 residues. V lost 4 bases, J lost 2 bases, and 17 bases lay in between.

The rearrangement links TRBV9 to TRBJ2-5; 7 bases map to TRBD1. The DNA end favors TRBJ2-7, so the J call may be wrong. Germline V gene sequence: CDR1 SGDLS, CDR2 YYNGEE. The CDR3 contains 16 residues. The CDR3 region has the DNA TGTGCCAGCAGCGCAACCTCCGGACAGGTGAGCGGCGAGCAGTACTTC. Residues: CASSATSGQVSGEQYF.

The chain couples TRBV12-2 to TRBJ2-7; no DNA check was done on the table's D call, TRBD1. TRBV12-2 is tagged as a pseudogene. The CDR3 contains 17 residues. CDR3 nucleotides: TGTGCAAGTCGCTTATTAGGGGGTATGGTATTACCCTACGAGCAGTACTTC. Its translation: CASRLLGGMVLPYEQYF.

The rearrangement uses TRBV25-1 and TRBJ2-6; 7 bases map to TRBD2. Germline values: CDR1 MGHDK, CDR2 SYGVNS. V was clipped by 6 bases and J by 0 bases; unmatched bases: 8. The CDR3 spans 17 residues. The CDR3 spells CASSMGGTISGANVLTF. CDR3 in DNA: TGTGCCAGCAGCATGGGGGGGACTATCTCTGGGGCCAACGTCCTGACTTTC.